The present TCR beta chain was sequenced within a study of blood T cell repertoires in COVID-19. As for the study in general: From T cells, B-cell-depleted T cells, or PBMCs came the material, which was cDNA or gDNA.

Sequencing was performed with immunoSEQ multiplex PCR; in TCRdb, only in-frame clones are kept and a portion is missing. This sample has tens of thousands of clones, with about four fifths found just once. Germline V gene sequence: CDR1 SGHRS, CDR2 YFSETQ. This CDR3 is built from 15 residues. The germline V and J ends were trimmed by 0 bases and 1 base, with 8 bases remaining between them. This chain connects TRBV5-1 to TRBJ2-1, with D hard to call. Source material: peripheral blood. The clonotype comes from a human donor in a cohort sampled during active COVID-19. This CDR3 reads CASSLDSVSYNEQFF. In DNA form, the CDR3 reads TGCGCCAGCAGCTTGGATAGTGTTTCCTACAATGAGCAGTTCTTC.